These 6 T cell receptor beta chains came from one sample sequenced in a study of T cells after yellow fever vaccination. TCRdb reanalysed the 5' RACE reads using MiXCR and keeps one entry per CDR3 protein. The table records just under 600,000 distinct CDR3 sequences, roughly 12% of them present only once. Specimen: PBMCs, collected on the day of the yellow fever booster vaccination. The receptors stem from a young man who received the YFV17D yellow fever vaccine.

At least ten counts were recorded for this clonotype. The J gene is TRBJ2-1, the V gene TRBV20-1; D gene ambiguous. V was pared by 0 bases and J by 0 bases, with 3 bases between. Germline CDR1 is DFQATT and CDR2 is SNEGSKA (reference sequence). This CDR3 is built from 13 residues. CDR3 DNA: TGCAGTGCTAGAGAGGCCTCCTACAATGAGCAGTTCTTC. Translating it yields CSAREASYNEQFF.

V gene TRBV5-1 combines with J gene TRBJ2-1; D is uncertain. Germline CDR1 reads SGHRS; CDR2 reads YFSETQ. Trimming cost V 0 bases and J 0 bases, with 4 bases left between them. The CDR3 has 14 residues. CDR3 bases: TGCGCCAGCAGCTTGGCCCTCTCCTACAATGAGCAGTTCTTC. It yields the protein CASSLALSYNEQFF.

This clonotype has a handful of counts. The V call is TRBV6-1, the J call TRBJ1-2; the match to TRBD1 covers 7 bases. The germline gives CDR1 MNHNS, CDR2 SASEGT. Losses at the gene ends were 8 bases for V and 7 bases for J; bases not matched to a gene: 19. This CDR3 region has 16 residues. CDR3 coding DNA: TGTGCCAGCGGTAGACAGGGATTTTTTCAAGTGGGTGGCTACACCTTC. It is translated as CASGRQGFFQVGGYTF.

This clonotype was observed many times. This rearrangement joins TRBV5-6 to TRBJ2-7; D possibly uses TRBD1 or TRBD2 (5 bases each). The germline V and J ends were trimmed by 0 bases and 5 bases, with 9 bases remaining between them. This CDR3 is 13 amino acids long. Germline V gives CDR1 SGHDT, CDR2 YYEEEE. As DNA, the CDR3 is TGTGCCAGCAGCTTGGTAGGGACCGACGAGCAGTACTTC. Residues: CASSLVGTDEQYF.

The V and J genes are TRBV5-8 and TRBJ1-2; a weak D match, TRBD1 (6 bases). V was shortened by 4 bases and J by 4 bases, with 11 bases between the two germline ends. The CDR3 totals 13 residues. Looked up from germline, CDR1 is SGHTS and CDR2 is YDEGEE. The CDR3 is CASSGTGTYGYTF. DNA of the CDR3: TGTGCCAGCAGCGGAACAGGGACCTATGGCTACACCTTC.

This clonotype was counted only a few times. The chain combines TRBV6-1 with TRBJ2-4; weak D call: TRBD2 (5 bases). V lost 6 bases and J 3 bases, leaving 15 bases between the germline ends. This CDR3 contains 15 residues. Germline-derived CDR1 and CDR2 are MNHNS and SASEGT. The CDR3 spells CASRAFEGSKNIQYF. In DNA, the CDR3 is TGTGCCAGCAGGGCCTTCGAGGGAAGCAAAAACATTCAGTACTTC.